The 20 T cell receptor beta chains below come from one sample, sequenced in a study of T cells after yellow fever vaccination. TCRdb ran MiXCR on the 5' RACE reads and lists one entry per CDR3 protein. The repertoire holds 30,000 to 40,000 distinct CDR3 sequences, with approximately 7% as singletons. Specimen: PBMCs, either bulk or a sorted T-cell subset (CD4+, CD8+, memory, or dextramer-sorted; not recorded which), collected on the day of the first yellow fever vaccination. The receptors shown here come from a man between 18 and 29 years old who received the YFV17D yellow fever vaccine.

There are many counts of this clonotype. This chain uses TRBV18 with TRBJ1-5; weak D call: TRBD1 (5 bases). The CDR3 is 13 residues long. Germline CDR1 is KGHSH and CDR2 is LQKENI. The ends were cut back, 2 bases at V and 7 bases at J, with 9 bases in the middle. The CDR3 DNA sequence: TGTGCCAGCTCACCAGAGGGGAGGCAGCCCCAGCATTTT. This encodes CASSPEGRQPQHF.

The sample holds many counts of this clonotype. The gene calls are TRBV7-9 and TRBJ2-7, with 7 bases fitting TRBD1. Germline lookup yields CDR1 SEHNR and CDR2 FQNEAQ (reference sequence). CDR3 length equals 14 residues. Trimming cost V 6 bases and J 2 bases; bases outside gene matches: 7. The CDR3 DNA is TGTGCCAGCAGTTGGGGACAGAGAGCCTACGAGCAGTACTTC. Translation gives CASSWGQRAYEQYF.

The table lists this clonotype with a few counts. The chain carries TRBV20-1 and TRBJ1-5; no definite D call. From germline, CDR1 is DFQATT and CDR2 SNEGSKA (reference sequence). V gave up 5 bases and J gave up 5 bases, with 19 bases separating them. The CDR3 is 15 residues long. The CDR3: CSARFAKFADQPQHF. In DNA form, the CDR3 reads TGCAGTGCTCGGTTCGCGAAATTCGCCGATCAGCCCCAGCATTTT.

There are many counts of this clonotype. This chain connects TRBV5-1 to TRBJ2-6; no definite D call. The CDR3 is 14 amino acids. Trimming shortened V by 2 bases and J by 0 bases, and 3 bases separated the two germline ends. The germline CDR1 and CDR2 sequences are SGHRS and YFSETQ. The CDR3 here is CASSFFSGANVLTF. DNA of the CDR3: TGCGCCAGCAGCTTCTTCTCTGGGGCCAACGTCCTGACTTTC.

This clonotype was seen repeatedly, ten times or more. The chain couples TRBV5-1 to TRBJ1-6; D is uncertain. Germline lookup yields CDR1 SGHRS and CDR2 YFSETQ. V lost 1 base and J 5 bases, leaving 10 bases between the germline ends. The CDR3 sequence is 15 residues long. DNA of the CDR3: TGCGCCAGCAGCTTGCGGTCAGGCGATAATTCACCCCTCCACTTT. It specifies CASSLRSGDNSPLHF. Full variable domain (missing parts from reference TRBV5-1 and TRBJ1-6): KAGVTQTPRYLIKTRGQQVTLSCSPISGHRSVSWYQQTPGQGLQFLFEYFSETQRNKGNFPGRFSGRQFSNSRSEMNVSTLELGDSALYLCASSLRSGDNSPLHFGNGTRLTVT.

This clonotype came up many times. V is TRBV7-3 and J is TRBJ2-3, with D uncertain. Trimming took 5 bases from V and 4 from J, leaving 16 bases between them. Germline V gene data show CDR1 as SGHTA and CDR2 as FQGTGA. The CDR3 length is 15 residues. In nucleotides, the CDR3 is TGTGCCAGCAGCCCCAACCCGATACAGCCAGATACGCAGTATTTT. Encoded protein: CASSPNPIQPDTQYF.

V usage is TRBV18 and J usage is TRBJ1-3; a weak D match, TRBD1 (5 bases). The length of the CDR3 is 14 residues. The germline V and J ends were trimmed by 11 bases and 1 base, with 15 bases remaining between them. Germline CDR1 KGHSH, CDR2 LQKENI. CDR3 protein: CAHRGDLSGNTIYF. CDR3 bases: TGTGCCCACCGAGGGGACTTGTCTGGAAACACCATATATTTT.

This clonotype appeared many times. This rearrangement joins TRBV3-1 to TRBJ2-2; D unresolved. CDR3 length: 14 amino acids. V was cut by 4 bases and J by 1 base, with 7 bases left in between. Germline loops: CDR1 LGHDT, CDR2 YNNKEL (reference sequence). Written as DNA, the CDR3 is TGTGCCAGCAGCCGGTTCGGGAACACCGGGGAGCTGTTTTTT. This codes for CASSRFGNTGELFF.

In its sample, this clonotype was seen many times. This chain uses TRBV10-3 with TRBJ2-5; 8 bases agree with TRBD2. From germline, CDR1 is ENHRY and CDR2 SYGVKD. The J segment lost 5 bases and the V segment lost 3 bases, leaving 11 bases of the junction unmatched. CDR3 size: 16 residues. Here the CDR3 DNA reads TGTGCCATCAGTGAATTAAGTGGGACTAGGAGGGAGACCCAGTACTTC. Its translation: CAISELSGTRRETQYF.

The table lists this clonotype with many counts. This chain uses TRBV12-3 or TRBV12-4 with TRBJ1-1; tentative D call: TRBD1 (5 bases). Trimming took off 6 bases at V and 4 bases at J, with 15 bases between the two ends. There are 14 residues in the CDR3. Written as DNA, the CDR3 is TGTGCCAGCAGCCCCAAAGGGGTGCGCACTGAAGCTTTCTTT. Its translation: CASSPKGVRTEAFF.

This clonotype was counted a few times. The CDR3: CASSYGLHEKLFF. CDR3 coding DNA: TGTGCCAGCAGTTACGGGCTCCATGAAAAACTGTTTTTT. The V call is TRBV6-5, the J call TRBJ1-4, with no clear D. The CDR3 covers 13 residues. The V end lost 2 bases, the J end lost 6 bases, and 7 bases lay between the germline ends. Germline values: CDR1 MNHEY, CDR2 SVGAGI.

This clonotype was counted many times. The chain recombines TRBV7-2 with TRBJ2-7; D possibly corresponds to TRBD1 (6 bases). This CDR3 has 16 amino acids. V was trimmed by 4 bases and J by 0 bases, leaving 16 bases between them. CDR1 SGHTA and CDR2 FQGNSA come from the germline V gene. The CDR3 loop reads CASSSRGQKSSYEQYF. The CDR3 nucleotides read TGTGCCAGCAGCTCCCGCGGACAGAAGAGCTCCTACGAGCAGTACTTC.

This clonotype came up many times. CDR3 nucleotides: TGTGCCAGCAGCCAAGTAACGGGACAGGGGATTTCGGAGACCCAGTACTTC. It translates to CASSQVTGQGISETQYF. V and J are TRBV4-2 and TRBJ2-5; TRBD1 aligns across 10 bases. V was clipped by 1 base and J by 5 bases; unmatched bases: 10. The V gene's germline CDR1 is LGHNA and CDR2 YNFKEQ. The CDR3 spans 17 residues.

This clonotype was found many times. This chain connects TRBV6-4 to TRBJ2-1, with 11 bases identical to TRBD1. Losses at the gene ends were 5 bases for V and 3 bases for J; bases not matched to a gene: 3. Germline V gene lookup returns CDR1 MRHNA and CDR2 SNTAGT. This CDR3 spans 15 amino acids. The CDR3 region is CASSLGTGGYNEQFF. The CDR3 DNA is TGTGCCAGCAGTCTCGGGACAGGGGGCTACAATGAGCAGTTCTTC.

This clonotype has at least ten counts. The chain joins TRBV2 to TRBJ1-3; D possibly corresponds to TRBD1 (5 bases). V dropped 5 bases and J dropped 4 bases, with 15 bases sitting between them. The CDR3 totals 15 residues. Germline V gives CDR1 SNHLY, CDR2 FYNNEI. In DNA, the CDR3 is TGTGCCAGCAGTCGAGACAGTTATGCAGGAAACACCATATATTTT. This sequence encodes CASSRDSYAGNTIYF.

Ten or more counts support this clonotype. This sequence joins TRBV7-2 and TRBJ2-3; 10 nucleotides line up with TRBD1. This CDR3 region has 14 residues. The ends lost 7 bases at V and 3 bases at J; junction bases unmatched: 4. Germline values: CDR1 SGHTA, CDR2 FQGNSA. Written as DNA, the CDR3 is TGTGCCAGCAAGACAGGGGGCGGAACAGATACGCAGTATTTT. It translates to CASKTGGGTDTQYF.

This clonotype came up many times. The chain is built from TRBV7-8 and TRBJ1-1; D unclear. Trimming stripped 1 base from V and 1 base from J, with 7 bases between. The CDR3 runs 14 residues. Germline lookup yields CDR1 SGHVS and CDR2 FQNEAQ. The DNA for the CDR3 is TGTGCCAGCAGCTTAGGCGACACGAACACTGAAGCTTTCTTT. Its translation is CASSLGDTNTEAFF.

This clonotype was seen only a few times. The rearrangement joins TRBV30 to TRBJ2-7; D may be TRBD1 (5 bases). This CDR3 comprises 11 residues. In germline, CDR1 is GTSNPN, CDR2 SVGIG (reference sequence). Trimming removed 6 bases at V and 5 bases at J, with 11 bases between. DNA for the CDR3: TGTGCCTGCACCACAGGTCACGAGCAGTACTTC. Encoded protein: CACTTGHEQYF. Complete variable domain (other parts from reference TRBV30 and TRBJ2-7): SQTIHQWPATLVQPVGSPLSLECTVEGTSNPNLYWYRQAAGRGLQLLFYSVGIGQISSEVPQNLSASRPQDRQFILSSKKLLLSDSGFYLCACTTGHEQYFGPGTRLTVT.

At least ten counts were recorded for this clonotype. This chain joins TRBV5-1 and TRBJ2-2; D might be TRBD1 (6 bases). The CDR3 consists of 13 residues. Germline loops: CDR1 SGHRS, CDR2 YFSETQ. Trimming shortened V by 6 bases and J by 4 bases, and 10 bases separated the two germline ends. CDR3 residues: CASNSGATGELFF. The CDR3 bases are TGCGCCAGCAATTCAGGGGCCACCGGGGAGCTGTTTTTT. The full variable domain, in which reference TRBV5-1 and TRBJ2-2 provide the parts outside the CDR3, is KAGVTQTPRYLIKTRGQQVTLSCSPISGHRSVSWYQQTPGQGLQFLFEYFSETQRNKGNFPGRFSGRQFSNSRSEMNVSTLELGDSALYLCASNSGATGELFFGEGSRLTVL.

A few counts support this clonotype. This chain connects TRBV28 to TRBJ1-1; D unresolved. This CDR3 comprises 11 residues. The V end was cut by 8 bases, the J end by 3 bases, with 7 bases between. CDR1 is MDHEN, CDR2 SYDVKM, per germline. Written as DNA, the CDR3 is TGTGCCAGCCGAGGATACACTGAAGCTTTCTTT. Translated, it gives CASRGYTEAFF.